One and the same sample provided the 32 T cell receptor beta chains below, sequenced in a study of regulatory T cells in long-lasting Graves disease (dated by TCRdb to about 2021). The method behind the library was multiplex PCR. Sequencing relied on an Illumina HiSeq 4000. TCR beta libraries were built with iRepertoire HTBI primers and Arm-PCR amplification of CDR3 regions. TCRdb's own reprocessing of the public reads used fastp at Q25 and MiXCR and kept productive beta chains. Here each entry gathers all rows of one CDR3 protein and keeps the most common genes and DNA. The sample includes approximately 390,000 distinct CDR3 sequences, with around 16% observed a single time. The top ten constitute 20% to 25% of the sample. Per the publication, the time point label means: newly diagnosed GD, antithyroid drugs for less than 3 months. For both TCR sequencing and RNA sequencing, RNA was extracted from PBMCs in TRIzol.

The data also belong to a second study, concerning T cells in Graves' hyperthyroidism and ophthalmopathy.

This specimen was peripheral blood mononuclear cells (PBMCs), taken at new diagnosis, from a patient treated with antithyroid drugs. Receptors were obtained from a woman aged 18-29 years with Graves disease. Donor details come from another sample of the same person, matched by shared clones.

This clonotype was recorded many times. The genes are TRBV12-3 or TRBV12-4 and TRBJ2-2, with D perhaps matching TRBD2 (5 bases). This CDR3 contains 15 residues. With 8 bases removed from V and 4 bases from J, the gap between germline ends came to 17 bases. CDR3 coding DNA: TGTGCCAGCCTGCTAAGGGCGGGTGGCACCGGGGAGCTGTTTTTT. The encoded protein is CASLLRAGGTGELFF.

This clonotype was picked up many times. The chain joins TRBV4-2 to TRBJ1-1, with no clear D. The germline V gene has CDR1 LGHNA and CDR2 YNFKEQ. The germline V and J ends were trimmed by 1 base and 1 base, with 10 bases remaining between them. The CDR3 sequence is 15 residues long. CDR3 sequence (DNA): TGTGCCAGCAGCCAAGCTGCAACATCGAACACTGAAGCTTTCTTT. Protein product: CASSQAATSNTEAFF.

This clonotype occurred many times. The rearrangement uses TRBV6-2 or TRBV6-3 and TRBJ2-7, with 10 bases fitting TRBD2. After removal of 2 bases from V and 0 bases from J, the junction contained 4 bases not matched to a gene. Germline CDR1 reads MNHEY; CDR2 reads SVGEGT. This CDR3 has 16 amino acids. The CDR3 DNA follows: TGTGCCAGCAGTTACCTCGGACTAGCGGTCTCCTACGAGCAGTACTTC. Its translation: CASSYLGLAVSYEQYF.

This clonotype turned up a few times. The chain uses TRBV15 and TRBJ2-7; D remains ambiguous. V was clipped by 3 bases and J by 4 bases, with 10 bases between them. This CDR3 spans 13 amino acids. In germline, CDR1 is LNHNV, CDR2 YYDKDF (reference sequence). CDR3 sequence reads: CATSRDGDYEQYF. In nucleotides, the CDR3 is TGTGCCACCAGCAGGGATGGCGATTACGAGCAGTACTTC.

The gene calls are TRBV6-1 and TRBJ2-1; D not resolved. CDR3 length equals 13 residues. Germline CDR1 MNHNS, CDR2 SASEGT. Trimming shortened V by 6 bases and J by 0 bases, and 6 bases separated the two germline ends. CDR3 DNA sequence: TGTGCCAGCAGACAGAACTCCTACAATGAGCAGTTCTTC. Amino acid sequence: CASRQNSYNEQFF.

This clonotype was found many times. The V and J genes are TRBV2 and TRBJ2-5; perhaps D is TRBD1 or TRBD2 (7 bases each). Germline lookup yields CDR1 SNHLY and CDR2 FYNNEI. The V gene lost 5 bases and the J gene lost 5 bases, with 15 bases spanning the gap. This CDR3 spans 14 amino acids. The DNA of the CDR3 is TGTGCCAGCAGTTTGCGGCAGGGGGGGGAGACCCAGTACTTC. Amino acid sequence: CASSLRQGGETQYF.

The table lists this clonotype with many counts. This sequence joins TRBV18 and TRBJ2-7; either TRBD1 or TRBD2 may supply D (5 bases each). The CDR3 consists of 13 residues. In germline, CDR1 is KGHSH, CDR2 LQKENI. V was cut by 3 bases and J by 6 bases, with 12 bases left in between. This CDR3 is CASSPSGLSEQYF. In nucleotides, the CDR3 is TGTGCCAGCTCACCTTCGGGGCTCAGCGAGCAGTACTTC.

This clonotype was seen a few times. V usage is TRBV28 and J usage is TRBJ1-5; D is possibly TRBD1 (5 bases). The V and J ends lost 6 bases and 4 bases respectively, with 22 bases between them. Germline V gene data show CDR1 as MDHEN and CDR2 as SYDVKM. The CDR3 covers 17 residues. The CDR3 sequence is CASSLNFGGLGNQPQHF. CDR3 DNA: TGTGCCAGCAGCCTAAACTTCGGGGGTTTGGGTAATCAGCCCCAGCATTTT. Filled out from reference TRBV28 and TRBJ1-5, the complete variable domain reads DVKVTQSSRYLVKRTGEKVFLECVQDMDHENMFWYRQDPGLGLRLIYFSYDVKMKEKGDIPEGYSVSREKKERFSLILESASTNQTSMYLCASSLNFGGLGNQPQHFGDGTRLSIL.

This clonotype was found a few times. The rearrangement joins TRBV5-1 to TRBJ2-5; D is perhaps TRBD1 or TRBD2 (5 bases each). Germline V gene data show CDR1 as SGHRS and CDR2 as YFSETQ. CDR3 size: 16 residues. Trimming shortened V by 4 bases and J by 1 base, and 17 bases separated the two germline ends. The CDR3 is CASSPGTPRPQETQYF. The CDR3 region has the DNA TGCGCCAGCAGCCCGGGGACGCCTCGCCCCCAAGAGACCCAGTACTTC.

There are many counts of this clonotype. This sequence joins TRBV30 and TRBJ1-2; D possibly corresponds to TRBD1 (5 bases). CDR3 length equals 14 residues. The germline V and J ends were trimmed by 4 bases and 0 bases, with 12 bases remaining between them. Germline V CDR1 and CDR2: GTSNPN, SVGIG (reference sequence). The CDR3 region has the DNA TGTGCCTGGACCACGGGGCAGGCTAACTATGGCTACACCTTC. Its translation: CAWTTGQANYGYTF. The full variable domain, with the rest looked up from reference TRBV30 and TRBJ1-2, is SQTIHQWPATLVQPVGSPLSLECTVEGTSNPNLYWYRQAAGRGLQLLFYSVGIGQISSEVPQNLSASRPQDRQFILSSKKLLLSDSGFYLCAWTTGQANYGYTFGSGTRLTVV.

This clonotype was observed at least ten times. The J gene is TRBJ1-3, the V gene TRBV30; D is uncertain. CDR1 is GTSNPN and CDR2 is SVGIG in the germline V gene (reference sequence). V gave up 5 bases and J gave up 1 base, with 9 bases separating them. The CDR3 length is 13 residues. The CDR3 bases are TGTGCCTGGCTAGGAGTATCTGGAAACACCATATATTTT. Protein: CAWLGVSGNTIYF.

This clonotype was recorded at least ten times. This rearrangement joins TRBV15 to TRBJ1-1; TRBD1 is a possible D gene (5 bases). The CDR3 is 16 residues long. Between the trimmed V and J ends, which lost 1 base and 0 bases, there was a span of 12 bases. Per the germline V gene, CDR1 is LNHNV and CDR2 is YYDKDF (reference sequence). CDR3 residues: CATSRARQRVNTEAFF. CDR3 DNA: TGTGCCACCAGCAGAGCCCGACAGAGGGTGAACACTGAAGCTTTCTTT. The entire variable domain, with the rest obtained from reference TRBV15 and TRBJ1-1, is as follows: DAMVIQNPRYQVTQFGKPVTLSCSQTLNHNVMYWYQQKSSQAPKLLFHYYDKDFNNEADTPDNFQSRRPNTSFCFLDIRSPGLGDTAMYLCATSRARQRVNTEAFFGQGTRLTVV.

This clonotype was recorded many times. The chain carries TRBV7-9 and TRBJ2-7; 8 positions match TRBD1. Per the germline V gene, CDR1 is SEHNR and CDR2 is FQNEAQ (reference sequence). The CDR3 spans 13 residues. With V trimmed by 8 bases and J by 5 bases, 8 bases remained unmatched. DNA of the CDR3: TGTGCCAGCCTCTCCGCAGGGGGCCACGAGCAGTACTTC. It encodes CASLSAGGHEQYF.

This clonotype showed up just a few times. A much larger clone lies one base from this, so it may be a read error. CDR3 protein: CASSVEGVATEAFF. The CDR3 nucleotides are TGTGCCAGCAGTGTGGAGGGGGTAGCAACTGAAGCTTTCTTT. The gene calls are TRBV2 and TRBJ1-1; possibly TRBD1 for D (6 bases). Trimming cost V 4 bases and J 5 bases, with 14 bases left between them. Germline V gene lookup returns CDR1 SNHLY and CDR2 FYNNEI. The CDR3 loop spans 14 amino acids.

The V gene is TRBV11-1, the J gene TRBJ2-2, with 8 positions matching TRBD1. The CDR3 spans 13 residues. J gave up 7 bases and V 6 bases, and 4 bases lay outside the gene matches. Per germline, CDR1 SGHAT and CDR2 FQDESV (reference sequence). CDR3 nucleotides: TGTGCCAGCAGGCAGGGGGCCGGCGGGGAGCTGTTTTTT. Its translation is CASRQGAGGELFF.

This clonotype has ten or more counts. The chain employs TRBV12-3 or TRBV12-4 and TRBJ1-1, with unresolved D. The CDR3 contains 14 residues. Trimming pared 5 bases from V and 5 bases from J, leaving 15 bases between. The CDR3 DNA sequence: TGTGCCAGCAGTGCCGGAGGGAGGTCTACTGAAGCTTTCTTT. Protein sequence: CASSAGGRSTEAFF.

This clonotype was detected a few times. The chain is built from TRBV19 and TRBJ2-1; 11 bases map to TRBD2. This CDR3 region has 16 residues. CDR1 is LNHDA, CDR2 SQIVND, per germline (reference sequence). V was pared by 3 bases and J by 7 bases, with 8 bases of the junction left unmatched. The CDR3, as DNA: TGTGCCAGTAGTATCATGCTAGCGGGGGGCCTGAATGAGCAGTTCTTC. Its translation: CASSIMLAGGLNEQFF.

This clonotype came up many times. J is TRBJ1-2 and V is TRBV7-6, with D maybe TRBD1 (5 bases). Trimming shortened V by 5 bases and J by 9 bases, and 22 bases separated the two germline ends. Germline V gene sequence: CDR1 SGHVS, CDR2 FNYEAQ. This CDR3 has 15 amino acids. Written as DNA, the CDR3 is TGTGCCAGCAGCCCCTTCTCCGGGACGGGGGATCGCTACACCTTC. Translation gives CASSPFSGTGDRYTF.

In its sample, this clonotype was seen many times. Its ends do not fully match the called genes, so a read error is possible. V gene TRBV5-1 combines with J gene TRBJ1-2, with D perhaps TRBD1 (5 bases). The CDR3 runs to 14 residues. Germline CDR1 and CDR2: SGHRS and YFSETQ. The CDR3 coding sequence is TGTGCCAGCAGCTTCGGGGGATCCGGCTATGGCTACACCTTC. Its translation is CASSFGGSGYGYTF. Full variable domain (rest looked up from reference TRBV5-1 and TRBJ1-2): KAGVTQTPRYLIKTRGQQVTLSCSPISGHRSVSWYQQTPGQGLQFLFEYFSETQRNKGNFPGRFSGRQFSNSRSEMNVSTLELGDSALYLCASSFGGSGYGYTFGSGTRLTVV.

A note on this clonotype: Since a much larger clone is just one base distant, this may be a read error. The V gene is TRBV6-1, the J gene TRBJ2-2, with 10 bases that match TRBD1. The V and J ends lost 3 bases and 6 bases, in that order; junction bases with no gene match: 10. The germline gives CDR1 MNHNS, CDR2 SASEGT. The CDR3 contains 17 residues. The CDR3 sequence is CASSDAPGQGLPGELFF. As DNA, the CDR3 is TGTGCCAGCAGTGATGCACCGGGACAGGGGCTCCCCGGGGAGCTGTTTTTT.

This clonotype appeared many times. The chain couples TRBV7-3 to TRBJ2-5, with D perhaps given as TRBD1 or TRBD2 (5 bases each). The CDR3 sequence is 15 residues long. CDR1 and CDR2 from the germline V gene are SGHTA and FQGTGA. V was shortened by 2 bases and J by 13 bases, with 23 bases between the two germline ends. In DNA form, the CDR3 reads TGTGCCAGCAGCTTAGGGGACGGAGCAAGAGACCAGGCGTACTTC. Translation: CASSLGDGARDQAYF.

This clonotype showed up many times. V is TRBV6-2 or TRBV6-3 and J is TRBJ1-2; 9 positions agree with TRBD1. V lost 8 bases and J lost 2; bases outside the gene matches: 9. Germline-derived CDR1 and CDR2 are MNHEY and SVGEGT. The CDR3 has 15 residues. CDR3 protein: CASSYYRGQNYGYTF. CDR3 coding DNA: TGTGCCAGCTCCTACTACAGGGGGCAAAACTATGGCTACACCTTC.

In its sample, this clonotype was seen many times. CDR3 sequence (DNA): TGCAGTGCTAGAGAGGCTTCAGAGACCCAGTACTTC. Its protein product is CSAREASETQYF. V and J are TRBV20-1 and TRBJ2-5, with D unclear. Germline assignment: CDR1 DFQATT and CDR2 SNEGSKA (reference sequence). The CDR3 covers 12 residues. Between the trimmed V and J ends, which lost 0 bases and 4 bases, there was a span of 6 bases.

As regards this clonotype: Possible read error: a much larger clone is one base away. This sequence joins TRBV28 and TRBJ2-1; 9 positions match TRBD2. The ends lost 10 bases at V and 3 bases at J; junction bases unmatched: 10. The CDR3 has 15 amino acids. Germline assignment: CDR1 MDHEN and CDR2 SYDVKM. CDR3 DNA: TGTGCCATCAGCGGGACTAGCCTCGTCTACAATGAGCAGTTCTTC. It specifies CAISGTSLVYNEQFF.

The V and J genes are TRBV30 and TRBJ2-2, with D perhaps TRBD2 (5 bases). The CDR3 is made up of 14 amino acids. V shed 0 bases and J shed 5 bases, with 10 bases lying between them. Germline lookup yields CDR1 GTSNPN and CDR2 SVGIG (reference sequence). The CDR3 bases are TGTGCCTGGAGTGTCGGCGGGCGGACCGGGGAGCTGTTTTTT. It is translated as CAWSVGGRTGELFF.

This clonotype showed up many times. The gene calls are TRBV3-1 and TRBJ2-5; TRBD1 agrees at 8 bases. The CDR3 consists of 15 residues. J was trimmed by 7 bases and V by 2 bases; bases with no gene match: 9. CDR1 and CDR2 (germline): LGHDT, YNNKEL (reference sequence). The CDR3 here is CASSQRPGQGGTQYF. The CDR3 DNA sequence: TGTGCCAGCAGCCAACGGCCTGGACAGGGAGGGACCCAGTACTTC.

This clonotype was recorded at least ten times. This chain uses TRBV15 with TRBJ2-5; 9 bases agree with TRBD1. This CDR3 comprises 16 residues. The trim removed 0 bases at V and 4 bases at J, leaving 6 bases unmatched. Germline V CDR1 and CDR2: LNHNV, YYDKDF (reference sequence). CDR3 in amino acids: CATSRDGGTGSETQYF. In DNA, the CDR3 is TGTGCCACCAGCAGAGATGGAGGGACAGGGTCAGAGACCCAGTACTTC.

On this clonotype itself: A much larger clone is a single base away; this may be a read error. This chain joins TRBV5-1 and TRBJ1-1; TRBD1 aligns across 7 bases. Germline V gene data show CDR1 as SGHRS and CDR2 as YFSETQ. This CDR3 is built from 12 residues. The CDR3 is CASGYRQGEALF. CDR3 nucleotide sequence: TGCGCCAGCGGCTATCGACAGGGAGAAGCTCTCTTT.

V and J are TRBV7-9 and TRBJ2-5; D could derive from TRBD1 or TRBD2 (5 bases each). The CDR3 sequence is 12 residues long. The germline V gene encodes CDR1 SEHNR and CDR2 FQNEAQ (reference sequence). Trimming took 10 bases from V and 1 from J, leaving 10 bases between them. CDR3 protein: CANGGGQETQYF. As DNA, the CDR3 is TGTGCCAACGGTGGGGGCCAAGAGACCCAGTACTTC.

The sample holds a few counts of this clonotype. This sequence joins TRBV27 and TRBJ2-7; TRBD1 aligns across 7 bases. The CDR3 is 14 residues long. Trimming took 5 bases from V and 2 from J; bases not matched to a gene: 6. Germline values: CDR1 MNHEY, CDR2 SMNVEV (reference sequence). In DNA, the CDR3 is TGTGCCAGCAGTCCATACAGGGGAACCTACGAGCAGTACTTC. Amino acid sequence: CASSPYRGTYEQYF.

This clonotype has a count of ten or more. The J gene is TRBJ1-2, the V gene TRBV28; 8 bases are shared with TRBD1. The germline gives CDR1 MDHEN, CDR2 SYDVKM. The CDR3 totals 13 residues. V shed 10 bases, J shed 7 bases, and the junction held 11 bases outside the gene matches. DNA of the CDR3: TGTGCCACCCCTCGACAGGGGAATTTTGGCTACACCTTC. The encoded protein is CATPRQGNFGYTF.

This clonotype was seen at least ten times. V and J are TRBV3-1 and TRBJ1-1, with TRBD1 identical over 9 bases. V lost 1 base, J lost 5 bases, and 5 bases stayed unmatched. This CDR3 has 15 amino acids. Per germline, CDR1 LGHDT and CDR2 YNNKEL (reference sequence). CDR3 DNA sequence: TGTGCCAGCAGCCAAGCAGGGACAGGGCGGACTGAAGCTTTCTTT. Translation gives CASSQAGTGRTEAFF.